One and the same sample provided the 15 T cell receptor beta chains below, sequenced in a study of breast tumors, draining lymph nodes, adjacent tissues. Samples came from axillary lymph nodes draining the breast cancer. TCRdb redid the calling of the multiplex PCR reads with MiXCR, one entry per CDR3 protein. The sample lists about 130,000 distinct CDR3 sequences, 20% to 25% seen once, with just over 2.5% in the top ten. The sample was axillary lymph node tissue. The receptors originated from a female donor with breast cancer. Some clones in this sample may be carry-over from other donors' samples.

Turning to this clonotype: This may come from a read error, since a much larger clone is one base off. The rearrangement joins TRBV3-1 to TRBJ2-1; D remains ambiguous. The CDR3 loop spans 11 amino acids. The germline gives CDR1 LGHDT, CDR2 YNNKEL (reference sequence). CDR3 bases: TGTGCCAGCAGCCAAGCTAGAGAGCAGTCCTTC. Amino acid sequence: CASSQAREQSF.

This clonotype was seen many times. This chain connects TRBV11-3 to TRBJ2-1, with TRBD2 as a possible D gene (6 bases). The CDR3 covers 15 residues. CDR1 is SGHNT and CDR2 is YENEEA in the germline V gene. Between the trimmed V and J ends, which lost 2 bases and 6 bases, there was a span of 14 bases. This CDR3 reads CASSLRGGLFNEQFF. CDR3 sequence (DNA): TGTGCCAGCAGCTTACGAGGAGGGCTATTCAATGAGCAGTTCTTC.

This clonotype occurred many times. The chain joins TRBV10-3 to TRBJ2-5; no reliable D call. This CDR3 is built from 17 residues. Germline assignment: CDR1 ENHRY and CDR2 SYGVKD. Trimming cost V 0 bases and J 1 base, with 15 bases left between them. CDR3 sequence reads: CAISESAIGTAQETQYF. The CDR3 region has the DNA TGTGCCATCAGTGAGTCAGCTATAGGCACAGCCCAAGAGACCCAGTACTTC.

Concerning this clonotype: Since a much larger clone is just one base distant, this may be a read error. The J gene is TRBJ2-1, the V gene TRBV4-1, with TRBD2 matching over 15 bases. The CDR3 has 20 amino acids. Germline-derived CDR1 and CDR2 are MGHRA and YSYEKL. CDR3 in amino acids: CAGSHRSGLAGGSSYNEQFF. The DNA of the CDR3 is TGCGCCGGCAGCCATCGCTCCGGACTAGCGGGAGGGAGCTCCTACAATGAGCAGTTCTTC.

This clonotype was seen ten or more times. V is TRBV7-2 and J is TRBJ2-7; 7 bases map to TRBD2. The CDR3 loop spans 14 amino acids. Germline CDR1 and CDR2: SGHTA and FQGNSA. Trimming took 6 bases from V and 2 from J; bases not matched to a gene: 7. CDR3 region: CASSSSGLTYEQYF. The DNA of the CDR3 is TGTGCCAGCAGTTCTAGCGGTCTTACCTACGAGCAGTACTTC.

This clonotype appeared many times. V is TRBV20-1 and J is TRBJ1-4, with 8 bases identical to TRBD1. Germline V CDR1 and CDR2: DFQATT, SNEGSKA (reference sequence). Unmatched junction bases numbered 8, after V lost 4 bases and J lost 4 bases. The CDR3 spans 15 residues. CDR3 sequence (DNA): TGCAGTGCTACCCGACAACAGGGGGGTAATGAAAAACTGTTTTTT. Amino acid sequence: CSATRQQGGNEKLFF.

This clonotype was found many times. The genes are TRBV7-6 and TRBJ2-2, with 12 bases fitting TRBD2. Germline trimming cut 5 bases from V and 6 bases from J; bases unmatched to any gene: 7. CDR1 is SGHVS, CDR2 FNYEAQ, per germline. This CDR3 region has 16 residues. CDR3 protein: CASSPSTSGSAGELFF. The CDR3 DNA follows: TGTGCCAGCAGCCCTTCGACTAGCGGGAGTGCCGGGGAGCTGTTTTTT.

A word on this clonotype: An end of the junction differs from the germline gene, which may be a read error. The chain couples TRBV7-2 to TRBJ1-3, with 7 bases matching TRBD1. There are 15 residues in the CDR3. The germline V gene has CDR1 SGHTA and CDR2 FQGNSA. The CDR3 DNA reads TGTGCCAGCAGCTTAGGAGGGGGCGCGGGAAAAACCATATATTTT. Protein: CASSLGGGAGKTIYF.

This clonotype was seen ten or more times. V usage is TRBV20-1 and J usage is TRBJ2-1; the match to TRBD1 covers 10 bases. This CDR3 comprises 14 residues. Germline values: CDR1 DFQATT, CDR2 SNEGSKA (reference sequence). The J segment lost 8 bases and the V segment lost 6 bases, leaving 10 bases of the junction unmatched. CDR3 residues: CSATRGQGLHEQFF. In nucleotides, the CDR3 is TGCAGTGCCACGCGGGGACAGGGGCTCCATGAGCAGTTCTTC.

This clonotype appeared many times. The CDR3 region is CASSLIGGDMGRTF. The CDR3 DNA follows: TGTGCCAGCAGCTTGATTGGGGGAGACATGGGAAGGACCTTC. The gene calls are TRBV5-6 and TRBJ1-2, with D possibly TRBD1 on 5 matching bases. This CDR3 has 14 residues. Trimming took 1 base from V and 14 from J, leaving 21 bases between them. Per germline, CDR1 SGHDT and CDR2 YYEEEE.

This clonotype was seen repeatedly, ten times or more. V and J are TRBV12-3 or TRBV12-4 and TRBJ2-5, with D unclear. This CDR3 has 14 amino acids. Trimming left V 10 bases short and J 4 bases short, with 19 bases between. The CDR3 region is CATSQQRERETQYF. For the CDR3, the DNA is TGTGCCACTTCCCAACAAAGGGAACGAGAGACCCAGTACTTC.

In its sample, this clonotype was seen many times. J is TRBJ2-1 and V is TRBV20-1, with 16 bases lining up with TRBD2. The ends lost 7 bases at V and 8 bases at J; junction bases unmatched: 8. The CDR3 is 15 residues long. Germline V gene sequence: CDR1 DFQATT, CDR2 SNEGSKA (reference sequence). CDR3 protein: CSVRTGTSGGDEQFF. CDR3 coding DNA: TGCAGTGTTCGCACCGGGACTAGCGGGGGGGATGAGCAGTTCTTC.

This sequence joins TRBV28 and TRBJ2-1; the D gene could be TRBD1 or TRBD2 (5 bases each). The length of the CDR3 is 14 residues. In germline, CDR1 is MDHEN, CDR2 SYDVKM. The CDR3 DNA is TGTTCCGTTAGGGGCGGGCCTTCCTACAATGAGCAGTTCTTC. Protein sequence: CSVRGGPSYNEQFF.

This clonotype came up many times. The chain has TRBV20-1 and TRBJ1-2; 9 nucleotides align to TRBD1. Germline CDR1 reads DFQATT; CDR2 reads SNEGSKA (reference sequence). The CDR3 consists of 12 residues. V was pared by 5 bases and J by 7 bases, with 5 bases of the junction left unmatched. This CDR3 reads CSAGGQGSGYTF. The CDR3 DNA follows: TGCAGTGCTGGGGGACAGGGTAGTGGCTACACCTTC.

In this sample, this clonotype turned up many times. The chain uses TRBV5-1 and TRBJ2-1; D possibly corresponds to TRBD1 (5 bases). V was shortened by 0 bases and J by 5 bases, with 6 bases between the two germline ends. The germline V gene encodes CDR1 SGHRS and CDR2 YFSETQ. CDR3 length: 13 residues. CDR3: CASSLGQHNEQFF. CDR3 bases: TGCGCCAGCAGCTTGGGACAGCACAATGAGCAGTTCTTC.